One sample yielded the 29 T cell receptor beta chains listed below, sequenced in a study of cytomegalovirus exposure and HLA in healthy donors. PCR primers comprised 60 Vbeta and 13 Jbeta primers. Data came from immunoSEQ multiplex PCR; TCRdb stores just in-frame clones and leaves some out. The data show approximately 120,000 clones, about 79% seen once. The sequenced sample consisted of PBMCs. These receptors were taken from a man aged 45 to 65 in good health and CMV-seronegative.

This clone was recorded a few times. The chain links TRBV7-2 to TRBJ1-5; D remains ambiguous. V lost 5 bases to trimming and J lost 5 bases, with 13 bases between them. Germline V CDR1 and CDR2: SGHTA, FQGNSA. The CDR3 is 14 amino acids. The CDR3 protein is CASSPRRLDQPQHF. Here the CDR3 DNA reads TGTGCCAGCAGCCCTAGACGTTTGGATCAGCCCCAGCATTTT.

For the CDR3, the DNA is TGCGCCAGCAGCCCACTTTTGGGGCAGGTAACTGAAGCTTTCTTT. Residues: CASSPLLGQVTEAFF. This chain links TRBV4-3 with TRBJ1-1; the D gene is possibly TRBD1 (5 bases). Trimming shortened V by 4 bases and J by 5 bases, and 17 bases separated the two germline ends. The CDR3 sequence is 15 residues long. Looked up from germline, CDR1 is LGHNA and CDR2 is YSLEER.

This clone was seen more than once but under ten times. This chain links TRBV5-1 with TRBJ2-7, with 8 bases identical to TRBD1. The junction had 6 bases not matched to a gene; V was cut back by 4 bases and J by 3 bases. Germline V gives CDR1 SGHRS, CDR2 YFSETQ. The CDR3 has 14 amino acids. The CDR3 spells CASSIDDRGYEQYV. The CDR3 DNA sequence: TGCGCCAGCAGCATCGACGACAGGGGCTACGAGCAGTACGTC.

V usage is TRBV15 and J usage is TRBJ1-2; 9 bases are a match to TRBD1. V shed 1 base, J shed 5 bases, and the junction held 11 bases outside the gene matches. The CDR3 runs 17 residues. CDR1 is LNHNV, CDR2 YYDKDF, per germline (reference sequence). CDR3 region: CATSRGQGVGSFYGYTF. The CDR3 DNA follows: TGTGCCACCAGCAGAGGACAGGGGGTTGGGTCTTTTTATGGCTACACCTTC.

This clone was recorded a few times. The chain employs TRBV25-1 and TRBJ2-2; D ambiguous. CDR1 MGHDK and CDR2 SYGVNS come from the germline V gene. Trimming removed 0 bases at V and 1 base at J, with 3 bases between. The CDR3 spans 14 residues. CDR3 sequence (DNA): TGTGCCAGCAGTGAATATAGGAACACCGGGGAGCTGTTTTTT. Translated, it gives CASSEYRNTGELFF.

The table lists this clone with a count of one. This sequence joins TRBV2 and TRBJ1-1, with 8 bases fitting TRBD1. V shed 6 bases, J shed 5 bases, and the junction held 8 bases outside the gene matches. The CDR3 length is 14 residues. The V gene's germline CDR1 is SNHLY and CDR2 FYNNEI. CDR3 DNA sequence: TGTGCCAGCAGCCGGGACAGGAGGAGGACTGAAGCTTTCTTT. This translates into CASSRDRRRTEAFF.

This chain connects TRBV7-6 to TRBJ2-7; weak D call: TRBD1 (6 bases). The CDR3 is 12 residues long. Germline CDR1 SGHVS, CDR2 FNYEAQ. Trimming stripped 6 bases from V and 3 bases from J, with 9 bases between. As DNA, the CDR3 is TGTGCCAGCAGTCTACAGGGCTACGAGCAGTACTTC. It codes for CASSLQGYEQYF.

This clone was seen a single time. This chain uses TRBV29-1 with TRBJ1-1; D might be TRBD1 (5 bases). This CDR3 contains 13 residues. Looked up from germline, CDR1 is SQVTM and CDR2 is ANQGSEA. V lost 4 bases to trimming and J lost 4 bases, with 13 bases between them. CDR3 region: CSVVEGLVTEAFF. The CDR3, as DNA: TGCAGCGTTGTGGAGGGGTTAGTCACTGAAGCTTTCTTT.

This rearrangement joins TRBV4-1 to TRBJ2-3, with D perhaps TRBD1 (7 bases). The ends were cut back, 6 bases at V and 2 bases at J, with 12 bases in the middle. The germline V gene encodes CDR1 MGHRA and CDR2 YSYEKL. The CDR3 contains 14 residues. As DNA, the CDR3 is TGCGCCAGCAGGCCAGGGGGGAACACAGATACGCAGTATTTT. Translation gives CASRPGGNTDTQYF.

The J gene is TRBJ2-1, the V gene TRBV29-1; the D gene is possibly TRBD2 (6 bases). There are 15 residues in the CDR3. V was trimmed by 6 bases and J by 0 bases, leaving 15 bases between them. Germline V gene lookup returns CDR1 SQVTM and CDR2 ANQGSEA. The CDR3 nucleotides are TGCAGCGTCGATGGGCGGGAACGCTCCTACAATGAGCAGTTCTTC. This translates into CSVDGRERSYNEQFF.

This CDR3 is CASSPPMSSGNTIYF. The CDR3 nucleotides read TGTGCCAGCTCACCACCAATGAGCTCTGGAAACACCATATATTTT. The chain has TRBV18 and TRBJ1-3; D gene ambiguous. This CDR3 contains 15 residues. The V gene lost 0 bases and the J gene lost 0 bases, with 6 bases spanning the gap. Germline values: CDR1 KGHSH, CDR2 LQKENI. Full variable domain (missing parts from reference TRBV18 and TRBJ1-3): NAGVMQNPRHLVRRRGQEARLRCSPMKGHSHVYWYRQLPEEGLKFMVYLQKENIIDESGMPKERFSAEFPKEGPSILRIQQVVRGDSAAYFCASSPPMSSGNTIYFGEGSWLTVV.

The V gene is TRBV11-2, the J gene TRBJ1-5; D is possibly TRBD1 (5 bases). The CDR3 covers 15 residues. CDR1 is SGHAT and CDR2 is FQNNGV in the germline V gene. Trimming stripped 2 bases from V and 0 bases from J, with 8 bases between. The CDR3 reads CASSLRGNSNQPQHF. CDR3 nucleotide sequence: TGTGCCAGCAGCTTAAGGGGTAATAGCAATCAGCCCCAGCATTTT. Supplemented by reference TRBV11-2 and TRBJ1-5, the full variable domain reads EAGVAQSPRYKIIEKRQSVAFWCNPISGHATLYWYQQILGQGPKLLIQFQNNGVVDDSQLPKDRFSAERLKGVDSTLKIQPAKLEDSAVYLCASSLRGNSNQPQHFGDGTRLSIL.

CDR3 in amino acids: CASSLDRGYEQYF. The CDR3 DNA reads as TGTGCCAGCAGCTTGGACAGGGGTTACGAGCAGTACTTC. This sequence joins TRBV7-9 and TRBJ2-7, with TRBD1 identical over 9 bases. Per germline, CDR1 SEHNR and CDR2 FQNEAQ (reference sequence). This CDR3 has 13 amino acids. Trimming at V came to 3 bases and at J to 4 bases, leaving 1 base not matched to a gene.

The chain has TRBV20-1 and TRBJ2-7; unclear D gene. This CDR3 is built from 11 residues. Germline lookup yields CDR1 DFQATT and CDR2 SNEGSKA (reference sequence). V lost 3 bases, J lost 4 bases, and 7 bases lay in between. CDR3 region: CSASQVYEQYF. CDR3 bases: TGCAGTGCTAGTCAGGTATACGAGCAGTACTTC.

This clone came up a few times. J is TRBJ2-2 and V is TRBV4-1; TRBD1 matches at 11 bases. The J segment lost 0 bases and the V segment lost 4 bases, leaving 16 bases of the junction unmatched. The CDR3 covers 21 residues. Germline lookup yields CDR1 MGHRA and CDR2 YSYEKL. CDR3 loop: CASSLSTGQGVSGTNTGELFF. The CDR3 DNA follows: TGCGCCAGCAGCCTAAGCACGGGACAGGGGGTAAGCGGGACGAACACCGGGGAGCTGTTTTTT.

The rearrangement uses TRBV28 and TRBJ1-6; 9 nucleotides agree with TRBD1. There are 14 residues in the CDR3. Germline loops: CDR1 MDHEN, CDR2 SYDVKM. The ends lost 4 bases at V and 10 bases at J; junction bases unmatched: 5. The DNA of the CDR3 is TGTGCCAGCAGTTCGGGACAGGGTGTCTCACCCCTCCACTTT. The encoded protein is CASSSGQGVSPLHF.

This rearrangement joins TRBV19 to TRBJ2-3, with 7 positions matching TRBD2. The CDR3 loop spans 19 amino acids. From germline, CDR1 is LNHDA and CDR2 SQIVND (reference sequence). Germline trimming cut 0 bases from V and 4 bases from J; bases unmatched to any gene: 16. CDR3 DNA: TGTGCCAGTAGTATAGACCAATTACCCGGGCCGGCGGGGGCAGATACGCAGTATTTT. Encoded protein: CASSIDQLPGPAGADTQYF.

The V call is TRBV6-5, the J call TRBJ1-6; D remains ambiguous. This CDR3 region has 15 residues. Germline V gene lookup returns CDR1 MNHEY and CDR2 SVGAGI. The V gene lost 4 bases and the J gene lost 5 bases, with 12 bases spanning the gap. In DNA form, the CDR3 reads TGTGCCAGCAGTTTCAGGCAGCCGGATAATTCACCCCTCCACTTT. This gives the protein CASSFRQPDNSPLHF.

The rearrangement links TRBV5-6 to TRBJ1-2; TRBD1 might be the D (5 bases). V shed 6 bases and J shed 7 bases, with 13 bases lying between them. The CDR3 is made up of 12 amino acids. Germline values: CDR1 SGHDT, CDR2 YYEEEE. CDR3 region: CASISQGSGYTF. DNA of the CDR3: TGTGCCAGCATTTCGCAGGGAAGTGGCTACACCTTC.

There are a few counts of this clone. The chain employs TRBV6-5 and TRBJ1-5; D gene unclear. CDR1 and CDR2 (germline): MNHEY, SVGAGI. The V gene lost 0 bases and the J gene lost 0 bases, with 6 bases spanning the gap. This CDR3 spans 15 amino acids. The DNA of the CDR3 is TGTGCCAGCAGTTACTCACAGTATAGCAATCAGCCCCAGCATTTT. This sequence encodes CASSYSQYSNQPQHF.

The genes are TRBV7-2 and TRBJ1-3; the match to TRBD1 covers 7 bases. V shed 5 bases, J shed 9 bases, and the junction held 4 bases outside the gene matches. Germline V gene lookup returns CDR1 SGHTA and CDR2 FQGNSA. The CDR3 sequence is 12 residues long. The CDR3 reads CASSPDRSTIYF. CDR3 in DNA: TGTGCCAGCAGCCCGGACAGGAGCACCATATATTTT.

This clone was seen only a few times. The chain combines TRBV7-9 with TRBJ2-6; D not certain. Trimming shortened V by 7 bases and J by 2 bases, and 9 bases separated the two germline ends. CDR1 and CDR2 from the germline V gene are SEHNR and FQNEAQ (reference sequence). This CDR3 has 14 residues. CDR3 protein: CASTFLAGANVLTF. The CDR3 nucleotides read TGTGCCAGCACGTTTTTAGCTGGGGCCAACGTCCTGACTTTC.

This clone was detected once. The chain has TRBV4-3 and TRBJ1-6; D may be TRBD1 (6 bases). V gave up 2 bases and J gave up 7 bases, with 12 bases separating them. This CDR3 is 15 amino acids long. Germline lookup yields CDR1 LGHNA and CDR2 YSLEER. The CDR3 DNA is TGCGCCAGCAGCCAACAGGGGATTGGGAATTCACCCCTCCACTTT. Translated, it gives CASSQQGIGNSPLHF.

This chain joins TRBV18 and TRBJ2-3; 10 nucleotides match TRBD1. Losses at the gene ends were 3 bases for V and 2 bases for J; bases not matched to a gene: 2. In germline, CDR1 is KGHSH, CDR2 LQKENI. There are 15 residues in the CDR3. CDR3 sequence: CASSPGTGATDTQYF. The CDR3 DNA reads as TGTGCCAGCTCACCCGGGACAGGGGCCACAGATACGCAGTATTTT.

This clone came up once. This chain uses TRBV5-1 with TRBJ2-1; 11 bases match TRBD2. The CDR3 has 14 amino acids. The germline gives CDR1 SGHRS, CDR2 YFSETQ. The V and J ends lost 2 bases and 7 bases, in that order; junction bases with no gene match: 2. CDR3 region: CASSFGTSGNEQFF. The CDR3 coding sequence is TGCGCCAGCAGCTTCGGGACTAGCGGTAATGAGCAGTTCTTC. The full variable domain, in which reference TRBV5-1 and TRBJ2-1 provide the parts outside the CDR3, is KAGVTQTPRYLIKTRGQQVTLSCSPISGHRSVSWYQQTPGQGLQFLFEYFSETQRNKGNFPGRFSGRQFSNSRSEMNVSTLELGDSALYLCASSFGTSGNEQFFGPGTRLTVL.

The chain combines TRBV6-1 with TRBJ1-4; D uncertain. The V end was cut by 3 bases, the J end by 7 bases, with 9 bases between. This CDR3 is 13 amino acids long. CDR1 is MNHNS, CDR2 SASEGT, per germline. The CDR3: CASSEWSVEKLFF. The CDR3 DNA is TGTGCCAGCAGTGAGTGGTCAGTTGAAAAACTGTTTTTT.

V gene TRBV4-3 combines with J gene TRBJ2-5; 12 bases fit TRBD2. The CDR3 loop spans 17 amino acids. Germline assignment: CDR1 LGHNA and CDR2 YSLEER. Trimming at V came to 0 bases and at J to 5 bases, leaving 7 bases not matched to a gene. DNA for the CDR3: TGCGCCAGCAGCCAAGATTGGGCTAGCGGGGGGGTCGAGACCCAGTACTTC. Residues: CASSQDWASGGVETQYF.

In the case of this clone: Other DNA sequences in this specimen translate into the identical CDR3. V and J are TRBV15 and TRBJ2-2; unclear D gene. The CDR3 contains 13 residues. Germline assignment: CDR1 LNHNV and CDR2 YYDKDF (reference sequence). V lost 2 bases and J 3 bases, leaving 4 bases between the germline ends. Written as DNA, the CDR3 is TGTGCCACCAGCAGACAATACACCGGGGAGCTGTTTTTT. Translated, it gives CATSRQYTGELFF. Full variable domain (remainder filled in from reference TRBV15 and TRBJ2-2): DAMVIQNPRYQVTQFGKPVTLSCSQTLNHNVMYWYQQKSSQAPKLLFHYYDKDFNNEADTPDNFQSRRPNTSFCFLDIRSPGLGDTAMYLCATSRQYTGELFFGEGSRLTVL.

This chain joins TRBV5-4 and TRBJ1-1, with 9 bases aligning to TRBD1. In germline, CDR1 is SGHNT, CDR2 YYREEE (reference sequence). Trimming at V came to 4 bases and at J to 1 base, leaving 8 bases not matched to a gene. The CDR3 has 16 residues. The CDR3 loop is CASSLYRGQSNTEAFF. In DNA, the CDR3 is TGTGCCAGCAGCCTATACAGGGGGCAATCGAACACTGAAGCTTTCTTT.